The 27 T cell receptor beta chains reported below all come from one sample, sequenced in a study of cytomegalovirus exposure and HLA in healthy donors. Method: immunoSEQ multiplex PCR; TCRdb's copy keeps in-frame clones and lacks some. The repertoire holds over 150,000 clones, with roughly 86% as singletons. The sample taken for sequencing was PBMCs. Source of these receptors: a woman aged 18-29 years in good health and CMV-seropositive.

V and J are TRBV4-1 and TRBJ1-3; D unclear. CDR3 length: 15 amino acids. Looked up from germline, CDR1 is MGHRA and CDR2 is YSYEKL. V gave up 1 base and J gave up 0 bases, with 7 bases separating them. The CDR3 DNA reads TGCGCCAGCAGCCAAGTGAAGCCCTCTGGAAACACCATATATTTT. This gives the protein CASSQVKPSGNTIYF.

This chain uses TRBV19 with TRBJ2-3, with TRBD2 matching 12 bases. This CDR3 is 16 amino acids long. The V gene's germline CDR1 is LNHDA and CDR2 SQIVND (reference sequence). Trimming removed 6 bases from V and 0 bases from J; junction bases left unmatched: 4. CDR3 amino acids: CASRRLAGVSTDTQYF. Written as DNA, the CDR3 is TGTGCCAGTAGAAGACTAGCGGGAGTGAGCACAGATACGCAGTATTTT.

The CDR3 region is CASSLDRINQPQHF. CDR3 in DNA: TGTGCCAGCAGCTTAGACAGAATCAATCAGCCCCAGCATTTT. The chain is built from TRBV7-8 and TRBJ1-5; no clear D gene. Looked up from germline, CDR1 is SGHVS and CDR2 is FQNEAQ. CDR3 length: 14 residues. The germline V and J ends were trimmed by 1 base and 3 bases, with 7 bases remaining between them.

The CDR3 is CASSMSSGSTNEKLFF. CDR3 bases: TGTGCCAGTAGTATGAGCTCCGGGTCAACTAATGAAAAACTGTTTTTT. The gene calls are TRBV19 and TRBJ1-4; D gene uncertain. This CDR3 has 16 residues. Germline V gives CDR1 LNHDA, CDR2 SQIVND (reference sequence). V was pared by 3 bases and J by 0 bases, with 11 bases between. Combining the CDR3 with reference TRBV19 and TRBJ1-4 gives the whole variable domain DGGITQSPKYLFRKEGQNVTLSCEQNLNHDAMYWYRQDPGQGLRLIYYSQIVNDFQKGDIAEGYSVSREKKESFPLTVTSAQKNPTAFYLCASSMSSGSTNEKLFFGSGTQLSVL.

The chain has TRBV7-9 and TRBJ1-2; D remains unclear. The CDR3 covers 12 residues. V shed 5 bases and J shed 8 bases, with 12 bases lying between them. Germline assignment: CDR1 SEHNR and CDR2 FQNEAQ (reference sequence). CDR3 residues: CASSGLEHGYTF. CDR3 sequence (DNA): TGTGCCAGCAGCGGTCTTGAGCACGGCTACACCTTC.

This clone was found once. Other DNA variants within this sample encode the same CDR3. The chain combines TRBV6-1 with TRBJ2-3; 9 positions match TRBD1. The CDR3 contains 14 residues. The germline gives CDR1 MNHNS, CDR2 SASEGT. V was clipped by 4 bases and J by 5 bases; unmatched bases: 4. Written as DNA, the CDR3 is TGTGCCAGCAGTGGGCAGACAGGGGGAGATACGCAGTATTTT. It is translated as CASSGQTGGDTQYF.

The rearrangement joins TRBV10-3 to TRBJ1-3; D gene unclear. V lost 3 bases and J 0 bases, leaving 6 bases between the germline ends. The germline V gene has CDR1 ENHRY and CDR2 SYGVKD. The CDR3 covers 14 residues. The DNA for the CDR3 is TGTGCCATCAGTGACAGTAACTCTGGAAACACCATATATTTT. This sequence encodes CAISDSNSGNTIYF.

Details on this clone: Additional DNA sequences in this sample encode the identical CDR3. This chain links TRBV18 with TRBJ1-2, with TRBD1 matching over 9 bases. The CDR3 runs 15 residues. Germline trimming cut 2 bases from V and 2 bases from J; bases unmatched to any gene: 3. Germline V gene data show CDR1 as KGHSH and CDR2 as LQKENI. The CDR3 reads CASSPGGQGNYGYTF. The CDR3 nucleotides are TGTGCCAGCTCACCAGGGGGACAGGGCAACTATGGCTACACCTTC.

The chain links TRBV27 to TRBJ2-7; 12 bases line up with TRBD1. Trimming removed 5 bases from V and 3 bases from J; junction bases left unmatched: 5. Germline lookup yields CDR1 MNHEY and CDR2 SMNVEV (reference sequence). The CDR3 has 15 residues. DNA of the CDR3: TGTGCCAGCAGTCTACGGGACAGGGGGCTCTACGAGCAGTACTTC. This translates into CASSLRDRGLYEQYF.

CDR3 amino acids: CASRRESDTGELFF. The CDR3 DNA follows: TGTGCCAGCAGAAGGGAGAGCGACACCGGGGAGCTGTTTTTT. The rearrangement joins TRBV19 to TRBJ2-2, with D perhaps matching TRBD2 (5 bases). From germline, CDR1 is LNHDA and CDR2 SQIVND (reference sequence). With 9 bases removed from V and 3 bases from J, the gap between germline ends came to 14 bases. The CDR3 consists of 14 residues.

The count of this clone is one. This chain links TRBV7-2 with TRBJ2-1, with 9 positions matching TRBD2. With 2 bases clipped from V and 8 bases from J, the junction kept 4 bases outside the gene matches. This CDR3 has 14 amino acids. Germline V gene sequence: CDR1 SGHTA, CDR2 FQGNSA. The chain's CDR3 is CASSLWREGYEQFF. Written as DNA, the CDR3 is TGTGCCAGCAGCTTATGGCGGGAGGGCTATGAGCAGTTCTTC.

V gene TRBV23-1 combines with J gene TRBJ1-5; TRBD1 might be the D (5 bases). TRBV23-1 is noted as an ORF with a role that remains uncertain. Deletions cut 5 bases from V and 0 bases from J, with 20 bases between. The CDR3 has 18 residues. The CDR3 here is CASSKEGRVRNSNQPQHF. CDR3 sequence (DNA): TGCGCCAGCAGTAAGGAGGGACGGGTAAGGAATAGCAATCAGCCCCAGCATTTT.

The chain uses TRBV27 and TRBJ2-3, with a possible D match to TRBD2 (6 bases). The germline V gene encodes CDR1 MNHEY and CDR2 SMNVEV (reference sequence). This CDR3 contains 13 residues. Trimming cost V 4 bases and J 4 bases, with 9 bases left between them. As DNA, the CDR3 is TGTGCCAGCAGTTGGAGGGGTGCAGATACGCAGTATTTT. Its translation: CASSWRGADTQYF.

CDR3 protein: CASSLGPGTGGTEAFF. The CDR3 DNA follows: TGTGCCAGCAGCCTAGGCCCTGGGACAGGGGGTACTGAAGCTTTCTTT. The chain is built from TRBV9 and TRBJ1-1; TRBD1 matches 11 bases. The germline V gene has CDR1 SGDLS and CDR2 YYNGEE. CDR3 length: 16 residues. The ends lost 4 bases at V and 5 bases at J; junction bases unmatched: 10.

This chain uses TRBV7-9 with TRBJ1-2, with unresolved D. The ends were cut back, 5 bases at V and 4 bases at J, with 11 bases in the middle. The length of the CDR3 is 13 residues. CDR1 is SEHNR and CDR2 is FQNEAQ in the germline V gene (reference sequence). The CDR3 DNA sequence: TGTGCCAGCAGCAAGAGTGAAACCTATGGCTACACCTTC. It translates to CASSKSETYGYTF.

The chain recombines TRBV21-1 with TRBJ2-3; the table names TRBD2, a call not compared with the DNA. TRBV21-1 is described as a pseudogene. The CDR3 sequence is 17 residues long. The CDR3 sequence: CASSKALAGVVTDTQYF. The CDR3 DNA sequence: TGTGCCAGCAGCAAAGCCCTAGCGGGAGTGGTCACAGATACGCAGTATTTT.

The genes are TRBV5-1 and TRBJ1-1; 10 bases are a match to TRBD1. V lost 4 bases, J lost 4 bases, and 10 bases stayed unmatched. Looked up from germline, CDR1 is SGHRS and CDR2 is YFSETQ. The CDR3 runs 16 residues. CDR3 bases: TGCGCCAGCAGCCGTATGGGACAGGGGCTGGGCACTGAAGCTTTCTTT. Amino acids: CASSRMGQGLGTEAFF.

The CDR3 DNA reads TGTGCCAGCAGCCTCTCAGCCTACGAGCAGTACTTC. Its translation is CASSLSAYEQYF. The chain employs TRBV7-9 and TRBJ2-7; D remains ambiguous. The CDR3 is 12 residues long. Germline CDR1 SEHNR, CDR2 FQNEAQ (reference sequence). Trimming stripped 5 bases from V and 2 bases from J, with 7 bases between.

The V and J genes are TRBV2 and TRBJ2-5, with D maybe TRBD2 (5 bases). V gave up 7 bases and J gave up 2 bases, with 14 bases separating them. The CDR3 is 14 residues long. Germline CDR1 reads SNHLY; CDR2 reads FYNNEI. The CDR3, as DNA: TGTGCCAGCACCGAACAAGGAGGACAAGAGACCCAGTACTTC. Translated: CASTEQGGQETQYF.

This chain joins TRBV19 and TRBJ2-7; 10 bases match TRBD2. The CDR3 sequence is 18 residues long. The V segment lost 4 bases and the J segment 2 bases; nucleotides outside the gene matches: 14. The germline CDR1 and CDR2 sequences are LNHDA and SQIVND (reference sequence). The chain's CDR3 is CASSTPNLGLARTYEQYF. DNA for the CDR3: TGTGCCAGTAGTACCCCTAACCTGGGACTAGCGAGAACCTACGAGCAGTACTTC. Looking up the rest from reference TRBV19 and TRBJ2-7 gives the full variable domain: DGGITQSPKYLFRKEGQNVTLSCEQNLNHDAMYWYRQDPGQGLRLIYYSQIVNDFQKGDIAEGYSVSREKKESFPLTVTSAQKNPTAFYLCASSTPNLGLARTYEQYFGPGTRLTVT.

This chain connects TRBV5-4 to TRBJ1-2, with a possible D match to TRBD1 (5 bases). The germline CDR1 and CDR2 sequences are SGHNT and YYREEE (reference sequence). This CDR3 is built from 14 residues. The V and J ends lost 1 base and 1 base respectively, with 8 bases between them. CDR3 sequence (DNA): TGTGCCAGCAGCTTGAAAGGGGTTAACTATGGCTACACCTTC. As protein: CASSLKGVNYGYTF.

The J gene is TRBJ2-2, the V gene TRBV28; D may be TRBD2 (6 bases). The length of the CDR3 is 15 residues. Trimming stripped 7 bases from V and 1 base from J, with 13 bases between. The germline gives CDR1 MDHEN, CDR2 SYDVKM. This CDR3 reads CASTWGDLNTGELFF. CDR3 DNA sequence: TGTGCCAGCACCTGGGGGGACCTGAACACCGGGGAGCTGTTTTTT.

The gene calls are TRBV29-1 and TRBJ1-3; maybe TRBD1 (5 bases). The germline V gene encodes CDR1 SQVTM and CDR2 ANQGSEA. This CDR3 region has 13 residues. Trimming removed 3 bases from V and 3 bases from J, with 9 bases in between. The CDR3: CSVEGGFGNTIYF. CDR3 sequence (DNA): TGCAGCGTTGAGGGGGGATTTGGAAACACCATATATTTT.

This clone appeared a single time. This chain joins TRBV30 and TRBJ1-1; the D is unclear. Germline V CDR1 and CDR2: GTSNPN, SVGIG (reference sequence). V lost 0 bases, J lost 0 bases, and 8 bases lay in between. The CDR3 is made up of 14 amino acids. In DNA form, the CDR3 reads TGTGCCTGGAGTGTACAGTTTATGAACACTGAAGCTTTCTTT. It codes for CAWSVQFMNTEAFF.

The rearrangement joins TRBV5-1 to TRBJ1-5; 10 nucleotides agree with TRBD1. From germline, CDR1 is SGHRS and CDR2 YFSETQ. After removal of 4 bases from V and 3 bases from J, the junction contained 4 bases not matched to a gene. The CDR3 sequence is 15 residues long. This CDR3 is CASSPGQGVNQPQHF. CDR3 nucleotides: TGCGCCAGCAGCCCTGGACAGGGGGTCAATCAGCCCCAGCATTTT.

J is TRBJ2-7 and V is TRBV4-1; 10 nucleotides line up with TRBD2. This CDR3 comprises 16 residues. The J segment lost 4 bases and the V segment lost 0 bases, leaving 6 bases of the junction unmatched. Germline V gene lookup returns CDR1 MGHRA and CDR2 YSYEKL. CDR3 in amino acids: CASSQDTAGGRYEQYF. CDR3 nucleotide sequence: TGCGCCAGCAGCCAAGATACAGCGGGAGGGCGTTACGAGCAGTACTTC.

This clone was picked up a small number of times. This chain uses TRBV30 with TRBJ1-2, with D possibly TRBD1 on 5 matching bases. The CDR3 length is 11 residues. Germline CDR1 is GTSNPN and CDR2 is SVGIG (reference sequence). The V gene lost 4 bases and the J gene lost 8 bases, with 11 bases spanning the gap. The CDR3 protein is CAWTDMVGYTF. CDR3 DNA sequence: TGTGCCTGGACGGACATGGTGGGCTACACCTTC.